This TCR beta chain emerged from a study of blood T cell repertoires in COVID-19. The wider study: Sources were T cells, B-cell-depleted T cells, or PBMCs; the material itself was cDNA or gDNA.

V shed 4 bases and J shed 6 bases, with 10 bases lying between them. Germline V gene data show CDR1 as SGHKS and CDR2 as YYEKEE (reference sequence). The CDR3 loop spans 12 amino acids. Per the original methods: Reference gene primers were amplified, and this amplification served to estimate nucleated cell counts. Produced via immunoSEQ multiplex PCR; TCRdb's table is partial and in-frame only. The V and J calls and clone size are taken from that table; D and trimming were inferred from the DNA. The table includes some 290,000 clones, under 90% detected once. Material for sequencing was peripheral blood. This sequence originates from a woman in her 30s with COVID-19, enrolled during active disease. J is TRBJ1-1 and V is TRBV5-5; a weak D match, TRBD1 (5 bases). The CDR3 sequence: CASSQDRPEAFF. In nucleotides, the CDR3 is TGTGCCAGCAGCCAAGACAGACCTGAAGCTTTCTTT. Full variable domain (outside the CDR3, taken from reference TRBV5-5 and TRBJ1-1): DAGVTQSPTHLIKTRGQQVTLRCSPISGHKSVSWYQQVLGQGPQFIFQYYEKEERGRGNFPDRFSARQFPNYSSELNVNALLLGDSALYLCASSQDRPEAFFGQGTRLTVV.